This TCR beta chain originates from a study of T cells in Graves' hyperthyroidism and ophthalmopathy. TCR beta CDR3 sequences were amplified from RNA transcripts. The TCR CDR3 first-round RT-PCR relied on the HTBI primer set. TCRdb re-called the multiplex PCR reads through MiXCR, storing one row per CDR3 protein. The sample consists of 500,000 to 650,000 distinct CDR3 sequences, around 13% of them appearing once. Around 9.8 ml fresh peripheral blood yielded the PBMCs. The CDR3 totals 14 residues. The germline CDR1 and CDR2 sequences are MDHEN and SYDVKM. Deletions cut 2 bases from V and 0 bases from J, with 5 bases between. This clonotype was detected many times.

The sample was blood. The rearrangement joins TRBV28 to TRBJ1-3; D not resolved. This sequence was found in a woman aged 45-60 years with Graves' ophthalmopathy. CDR3 bases: TGTGCCAGCAGTTTACGCAGCTCTGGAAACACCATATATTTT. Amino acid sequence: CASSLRSSGNTIYF.